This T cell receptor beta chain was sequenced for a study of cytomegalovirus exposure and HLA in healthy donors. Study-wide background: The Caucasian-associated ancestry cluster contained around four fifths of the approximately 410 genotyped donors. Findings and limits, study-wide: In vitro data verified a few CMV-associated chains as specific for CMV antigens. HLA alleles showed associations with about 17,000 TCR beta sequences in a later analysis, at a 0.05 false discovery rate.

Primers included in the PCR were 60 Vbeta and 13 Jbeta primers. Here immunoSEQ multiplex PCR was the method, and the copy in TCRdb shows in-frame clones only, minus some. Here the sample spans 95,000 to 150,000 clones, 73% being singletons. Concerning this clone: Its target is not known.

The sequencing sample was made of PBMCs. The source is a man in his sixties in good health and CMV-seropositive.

The CDR3 coding sequence is TGTGCCAGCAGCTTAGAGGGGGCAAATACGCAGTATTTT. This sequence encodes CASSLEGANTQYF. The chain links TRBV7-3 to TRBJ2-3, with 7 bases lining up with TRBD1. J lost 7 bases, V lost 2 bases, and 3 bases had no gene match. CDR1 is SGHTA and CDR2 is FQGTGA in the germline V gene. This CDR3 has 13 residues.